This T cell receptor beta chain was obtained from a study of breast tumors, draining lymph nodes, adjacent tissues. This clonotype was counted a few times. No antigen is known for it. Study observations and caveats: Most tumor T cells seemingly derive from lymph node, then expand in tumor. Luminal-like breast cancer showed significantly greater tumor-nontumor repertoire similarity than basal-like breast cancer did. Tumors had less TCR diversity than lymph nodes, more than nontumor tissue.

The V gene's germline CDR1 is SGHDT and CDR2 YYEEEE. The CDR3 sequence is 16 residues long. V was shortened by 0 bases and J by 0 bases, with 10 bases between the two germline ends. TCRdb fed the multiplex PCR reads into MiXCR, producing one record per CDR3 protein. This sample has over 20,000 distinct CDR3 sequences, with less than 35% found just once. This clonotype was sampled from a female donor with breast cancer. Some clones in this sample may be carry-over from other donors' samples. The V call is TRBV5-6, the J call TRBJ2-4; D is undetermined. The sequenced sample was breast tumor tissue. The CDR3 region is CASSLADNIAKNIQYF. CDR3 bases: TGTGCCAGCAGCTTGGCGGATAACATAGCCAAAAACATTCAGTACTTC.